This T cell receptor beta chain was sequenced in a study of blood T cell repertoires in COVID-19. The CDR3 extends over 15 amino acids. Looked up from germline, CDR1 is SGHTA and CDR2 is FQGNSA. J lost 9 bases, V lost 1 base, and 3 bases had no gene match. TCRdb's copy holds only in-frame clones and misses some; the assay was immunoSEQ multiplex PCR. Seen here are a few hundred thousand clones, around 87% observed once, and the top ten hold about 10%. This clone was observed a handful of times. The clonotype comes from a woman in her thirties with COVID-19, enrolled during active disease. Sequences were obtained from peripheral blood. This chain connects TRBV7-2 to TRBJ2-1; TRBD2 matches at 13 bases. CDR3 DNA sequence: TGTGCCAGCAGCTTAGGGACTAGCGGGAGTTTTGAGCAGTTCTTC. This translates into CASSLGTSGSFEQFF.